Following are 19 T cell receptor beta chains from one sample sequenced in a study of cytomegalovirus exposure and HLA in healthy donors. In the PCR, 60 Vbeta and 13 Jbeta primers were used. Assay: immunoSEQ multiplex PCR; the TCRdb copy retains only in-frame clones and omits some. The table lists some 98,000 clones, about 81% of them singletons, with 1.4% in the top ten. The specimen was PBMCs. The receptors shown here come from a man between 40 and 49 years old in good health and CMV-seronegative.

The chain uses TRBV6-4 and TRBJ1-1; D unresolved. Trimming shortened V by 4 bases and J by 3 bases, and 9 bases separated the two germline ends. The CDR3 sequence is 13 residues long. CDR1 is MRHNA and CDR2 is SNTAGT in the germline V gene. The CDR3 nucleotides are TGTGCCAGCAGTGTGGGCCTCTACACTGAAGCTTTCTTT. Translation gives CASSVGLYTEAFF.

CDR3 in DNA: TGTGCCAGCACCCCTCTAGCGGGGGCAGGGGAGACCCAGTACTTC. Translation: CASTPLAGAGETQYF. V and J are TRBV7-9 and TRBJ2-5; 10 bases fit TRBD2. The trim removed 7 bases at V and 5 bases at J, leaving 10 bases unmatched. Germline loops: CDR1 SEHNR, CDR2 FQNEAQ (reference sequence). This CDR3 contains 15 residues.

A few counts support this clone. This chain joins TRBV7-8 and TRBJ1-2; 10 bases match TRBD1. CDR1 and CDR2 from the germline V gene are SGHVS and FQNEAQ. V was pared by 5 bases and J by 7 bases, with 7 bases of the junction left unmatched. CDR3 length equals 14 residues. This chain's CDR3 is CASSTETGGRGYTF. The CDR3 DNA follows: TGTGCCAGCAGCACTGAGACAGGGGGCCGTGGCTACACCTTC. The full variable domain, completed using reference TRBV7-8 and TRBJ1-2, is GAGVSQSPRYKVAKRGQDVALRCDPISGHVSLFWYQQALGQGPEFLTYFQNEAQLDKSGLPSDRFFAERPEGSVSTLKIQRTQQEDSAVYLCASSTETGGRGYTFGSGTRLTVV.

The rearrangement links TRBV7-2 to TRBJ2-1; D is unclear. The CDR3 consists of 15 residues. Germline V gives CDR1 SGHTA, CDR2 FQGNSA. V gave up 1 base and J gave up 3 bases, with 10 bases separating them. CDR3 DNA: TGTGCCAGCAGCTTAGAAAAGAGTATCTACAATGAGCAGTTCTTC. Protein product: CASSLEKSIYNEQFF.

The J gene is TRBJ1-2, the V gene TRBV11-2; 8 nucleotides line up with TRBD1. The germline V gene has CDR1 SGHAT and CDR2 FQNNGV. V dropped 4 bases and J dropped 7; count of bases not matched to a gene: 8. CDR3 length equals 14 residues. CDR3 sequence: CASSSSSRGRGYTF. DNA of the CDR3: TGTGCCAGCAGCTCCTCCTCCAGGGGGCGTGGCTACACCTTC. Variable domain in full (rest from reference TRBV11-2 and TRBJ1-2): EAGVAQSPRYKIIEKRQSVAFWCNPISGHATLYWYQQILGQGPKLLIQFQNNGVVDDSQLPKDRFSAERLKGVDSTLKIQPAKLEDSAVYLCASSSSSRGRGYTFGSGTRLTVV.

A single count supports this clone. The chain couples TRBV11-2 to TRBJ2-5, with TRBD2 identical over 10 bases. With 3 bases clipped from V and 4 bases from J, the junction kept 14 bases outside the gene matches. The CDR3 has 18 amino acids. Germline-derived CDR1 and CDR2 are SGHAT and FQNNGV. The chain's CDR3 is CASSFQPSGGAGRETQYF. CDR3 DNA: TGTGCCAGCAGCTTTCAGCCCAGCGGGGGGGCCGGGAGAGAGACCCAGTACTTC.

This sequence joins TRBV10-3 and TRBJ2-7; 7 nucleotides match TRBD2. J lost 6 bases, V lost 10 bases, and 3 bases had no gene match. Looked up from germline, CDR1 is ENHRY and CDR2 is SYGVKD. The CDR3 contains 10 residues. This CDR3 reads CATRGGEQYF. In nucleotides, the CDR3 is TGTGCCACCCGCGGGGGCGAGCAGTACTTC.

V gene TRBV30 combines with J gene TRBJ1-6; D may be TRBD1 (5 bases). The CDR3 is 15 amino acids. CDR1 is GTSNPN and CDR2 is SVGIG in the germline V gene (reference sequence). V shed 0 bases and J shed 4 bases, with 10 bases lying between them. The CDR3 DNA is TGTGCCTGGAGTGTTCGACAGAGGTATAATTCACCCCTCCACTTT. Translated, it gives CAWSVRQRYNSPLHF. The variable domain in full, completed from reference TRBV30 and TRBJ1-6, reads SQTIHQWPATLVQPVGSPLSLECTVEGTSNPNLYWYRQAAGRGLQLLFYSVGIGQISSEVPQNLSASRPQDRQFILSSKKLLLSDSGFYLCAWSVRQRYNSPLHFGNGTRLTVT.

This chain uses TRBV4-2 with TRBJ2-5, with a tentative D call TRBD2 (5 bases). This CDR3 comprises 15 residues. CDR1 is LGHNA, CDR2 YNFKEQ, per germline. The V and J ends lost 0 bases and 0 bases respectively, with 8 bases between them. The CDR3 nucleotides read TGTGCCAGCAGCCAAGACCCTAGCAACCAAGAGACCCAGTACTTC. Its translation: CASSQDPSNQETQYF.

The chain employs TRBV19 and TRBJ2-5; TRBD2 is a possible D gene (6 bases). The germline CDR1 and CDR2 sequences are LNHDA and SQIVND (reference sequence). CDR3 size: 13 residues. Trimming took 2 bases from V and 9 from J, leaving 13 bases between them. The CDR3 sequence: CASSIRVREAQYF. DNA for the CDR3: TGTGCCAGTAGTATACGAGTTAGGGAGGCCCAGTACTTC. Drawing the rest from reference TRBV19 and TRBJ2-5, the complete variable domain is DGGITQSPKYLFRKEGQNVTLSCEQNLNHDAMYWYRQDPGQGLRLIYYSQIVNDFQKGDIAEGYSVSREKKESFPLTVTSAQKNPTAFYLCASSIRVREAQYFGPGTRLLVL.

This clone is categorized as medium-sized (0.01 to 0.1%). The chain links TRBV18 to TRBJ2-1; no firm D call. The CDR3 is 14 residues long. From germline, CDR1 is KGHSH and CDR2 LQKENI. V lost 0 bases and J 8 bases, leaving 11 bases between the germline ends. The CDR3 loop reads CASSPPVSSDEQFF. CDR3 bases: TGTGCCAGCTCACCACCAGTCTCGTCGGATGAGCAGTTCTTC. Based on the CDR3 plus reference TRBV18 and TRBJ2-1, the full variable domain is NAGVMQNPRHLVRRRGQEARLRCSPMKGHSHVYWYRQLPEEGLKFMVYLQKENIIDESGMPKERFSAEFPKEGPSILRIQQVVRGDSAAYFCASSPPVSSDEQFFGPGTRLTVL.

V is TRBV18 and J is TRBJ1-5; 10 nucleotides match TRBD1. CDR3 length equals 15 residues. V shed 3 bases, J shed 7 bases, and the junction held 6 bases outside the gene matches. The V gene's germline CDR1 is KGHSH and CDR2 LQKENI. The CDR3 reads CASSPEGQGIQPQHF. CDR3 in DNA: TGTGCCAGCTCACCGGAGGGACAGGGGATACAGCCCCAGCATTTT.

This chain joins TRBV5-6 and TRBJ1-5; D unclear. With 2 bases removed from V and 7 bases from J, the gap between germline ends came to 16 bases. CDR3 length: 15 residues. In germline, CDR1 is SGHDT, CDR2 YYEEEE. This CDR3 reads CASSLGGLGSQPQHF. The CDR3 DNA reads TGTGCCAGCAGCTTAGGCGGCCTAGGATCACAGCCCCAGCATTTT.

The chain carries TRBV5-1 and TRBJ1-1; D remains unclear. The germline gives CDR1 SGHRS, CDR2 YFSETQ. Trimming pared 4 bases from V and 1 base from J, leaving 14 bases between. The length of the CDR3 is 15 residues. The CDR3 is CASSPGRVGNTEAFF. CDR3 nucleotides: TGCGCCAGCAGCCCGGGGAGGGTGGGGAACACTGAAGCTTTCTTT.

The chain uses TRBV5-1 and TRBJ2-7, with 7 positions matching TRBD2. The V gene's germline CDR1 is SGHRS and CDR2 YFSETQ. The CDR3 is 15 amino acids. The V segment lost 0 bases and the J segment 5 bases; nucleotides outside the gene matches: 8. The DNA for the CDR3 is TGCGCCAGCAGCTTGGCCGATGGGGGGGGACACGAGCAGTACTTC. Encoded protein: CASSLADGGGHEQYF.

The chain links TRBV7-9 to TRBJ2-3, with D tentatively TRBD1 (6 bases). CDR1 SEHNR and CDR2 FQNEAQ come from the germline V gene (reference sequence). Deletions cut 3 bases from V and 15 bases from J, with 13 bases between. CDR3 length: 11 amino acids. The CDR3 region is CASSFGTLIYF. CDR3 DNA: TGTGCCAGCAGCTTTGGGACACTTATTTATTTT.

This rearrangement joins TRBV30 to TRBJ2-3, with D possibly TRBD2 on 6 matching bases. This CDR3 region has 14 residues. Trimming shortened V by 3 bases and J by 4 bases, and 14 bases separated the two germline ends. The germline V gene encodes CDR1 GTSNPN and CDR2 SVGIG (reference sequence). The DNA for the CDR3 is TGTGCCTGGAGCCGAGGGGAGGTAGCAGATACGCAGTATTTT. Translation gives CAWSRGEVADTQYF. The full variable domain, its missing parts supplied by reference TRBV30 and TRBJ2-3, is SQTIHQWPATLVQPVGSPLSLECTVEGTSNPNLYWYRQAAGRGLQLLFYSVGIGQISSEVPQNLSASRPQDRQFILSSKKLLLSDSGFYLCAWSRGEVADTQYFGPGTRLTVL.

The chain combines TRBV11-1 with TRBJ2-5, with D possibly matching TRBD2 (5 bases). CDR1 and CDR2 (germline): SGHAT, FQDESV (reference sequence). Trimming stripped 6 bases from V and 7 bases from J, with 15 bases between. The CDR3 length is 13 residues. CDR3 loop: CASRKEELGTQYF. CDR3 DNA: TGTGCCAGCAGAAAAGAGGAACTAGGGACCCAGTACTTC.

The rearrangement links TRBV21-1 to TRBJ2-3; the table assigns TRBD2, which was not confirmed against the DNA. TRBV21-1 constitutes a pseudogene. The CDR3 runs 21 residues. This chain's CDR3 is CASSKGGGSGLAFFSTDTQYF. CDR3 DNA sequence: TGTGCCAGCAGCAAAGGGGGGGGGTCGGGACTAGCATTTTTTAGCACAGATACGCAGTATTTT.